A single T cell receptor beta chain is shown here with its context. Its matching antigen is unknown. The data are from a study of shared clonotypes between healthy human individuals. The overall study: Ranging from 18 to 49 in age, donors were two women and three men. Findings and caveats of the study: In having few donors, the study represented limited genetic and exposure-history diversity.

With 8 bases removed from V and 9 bases from J, the gap between germline ends came to 17 bases. The CDR3 runs to 13 residues. CDR1 and CDR2 from the germline V gene are MRHNA and SNTAGT. Sequencing was performed with immunoSEQ multiplex PCR; in TCRdb, only in-frame clones are kept and a portion is missing. The sample gives about 480,000 clones, over 75% of which show up once; about an eighth is in the top ten. Unsorted samples used tens of millions of PBMCs for genomic DNA. J is TRBJ2-1 and V is TRBV6-4, with D perhaps matching TRBD1 or TRBD2 (5 bases each). Source material: PBMCs. The source is a woman aged 40 to 55 in good health. Some clones in this sample may be carry-over from other donors' samples. This CDR3 reads CASSPRGLREQFF. In DNA form, the CDR3 reads TGTGCCAGCTCCCCCCGGGGCCTTCGTGAGCAGTTCTTC.